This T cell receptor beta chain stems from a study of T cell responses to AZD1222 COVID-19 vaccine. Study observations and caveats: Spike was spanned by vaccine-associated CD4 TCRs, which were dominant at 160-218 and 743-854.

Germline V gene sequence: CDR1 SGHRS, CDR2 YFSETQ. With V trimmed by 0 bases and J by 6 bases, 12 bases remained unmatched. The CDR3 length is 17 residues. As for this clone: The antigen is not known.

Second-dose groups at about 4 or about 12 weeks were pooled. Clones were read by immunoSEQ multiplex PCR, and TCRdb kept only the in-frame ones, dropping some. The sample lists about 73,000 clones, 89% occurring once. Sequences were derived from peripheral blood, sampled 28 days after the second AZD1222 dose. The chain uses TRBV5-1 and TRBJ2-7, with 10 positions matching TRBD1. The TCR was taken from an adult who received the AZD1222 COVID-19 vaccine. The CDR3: CASSLGGQGKGYPEQYF. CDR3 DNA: TGCGCCAGCAGCTTGGGGGGACAGGGGAAGGGATACCCCGAGCAGTACTTC.